This T cell receptor (beta chain) was captured in a study of blood T cell repertoires in COVID-19. Study background: Spain, Italy and the United States supplied samples that represented acute and convalescent COVID-19. Sample material is recorded as cDNA or gDNA derived from T cells, B-cell-depleted T cells, or PBMCs.

The V gene's germline CDR1 is SGHTA and CDR2 FQGNSA. With V trimmed by 0 bases and J by 4 bases, 12 bases remained unmatched. The CDR3 sequence is 18 residues long. This clone was seen only a few times. Per the original data handling: Amplification of reference gene primers provided the estimated nucleated cell counts. Method: immunoSEQ multiplex PCR; TCRdb's copy keeps in-frame clones and lacks some. For V, J and clone size, that table is used; D and trimming come from the DNA. This sample yields a few hundred thousand clones, of which roughly 80% are seen a single time; less than 3.5% belongs to the top ten.

This clonotype originated in a woman under 30 with acute or convalescent COVID-19. Material for sequencing was peripheral blood. V usage is TRBV7-2 and J usage is TRBJ2-7; 10 positions agree with TRBD2. CDR3 coding DNA: TGTGCCAGCAGCTTAGCGTCGGCTAGCGGGAGATCTGGGTACGAGCAGTACTTC. It encodes CASSLASASGRSGYEQYF.